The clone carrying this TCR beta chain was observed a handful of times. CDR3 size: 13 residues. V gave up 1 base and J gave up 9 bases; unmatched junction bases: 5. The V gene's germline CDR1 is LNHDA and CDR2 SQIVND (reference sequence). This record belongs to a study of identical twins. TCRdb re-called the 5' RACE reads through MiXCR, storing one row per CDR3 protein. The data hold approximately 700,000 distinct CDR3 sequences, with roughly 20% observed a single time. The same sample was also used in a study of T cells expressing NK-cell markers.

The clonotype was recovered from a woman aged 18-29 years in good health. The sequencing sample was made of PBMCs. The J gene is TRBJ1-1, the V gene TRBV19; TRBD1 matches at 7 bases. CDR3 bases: TGTGCCAGTAGTATAGGAGGGGACAGTCAAGCTTTCTTT. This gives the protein CASSIGGDSQAFF.